This note documents a single TCR beta chain sequence. The clone's antigen remains unknown. Within one base of it there is no much larger clone, and no base qualities were kept. The library was obtained by 5' RACE. Sequenced on an Illumina HiSeq 2000. A universal primer binding site was introduced by template switching, and a unique molecular identifier was present in the final cDNA, enabling accurate counting of TCR cDNA molecules. First-strand cDNA for TCR alpha and beta chains was synthesized from specific primers in the conserved constant-segment region. To control for contamination, every cDNA library carried two barcodes: a SMART-Mk sample barcode plus Illumina barcodes. TruSeq adapter sequences, together with Illumina sample barcodes, were added in two successive PCR steps. Sequencing of the TCR alpha and beta cDNA libraries was done on the Illumina HiSeq platform using custom primers. The paper's data handling went like this. MiGEC was used to process raw reads and extract unique molecular identifiers, and MiXCR was used to find CDR3 positions. For each individual, recombination models were inferred using an EM algorithm with the repgenHMM and IGoR tools. Shared clonotype analysis was performed with the tcR package in R, normalizing sharing by the product of cloneset sizes. To study raw recombination without the effects of thymic and clonal selection, out-of-frame nonproductive sequences were analyzed. TCRdb reprocessing: public reads trimmed at Q25 with fastp, clones called with MiXCR, in-frame beta chains kept. Rows matching on CDR3 protein sequence are summarized as one entry with the most common DNA and genes. The V and J calls reflect TCRdb's pipeline rather than the authors' work. For this sample the table gives about 240,000 distinct CDR3 sequences, of which roughly an eighth were detected only once. Of the sample, about 3.9% is held by the ten largest clones.

V is pruned by 3 bases and J by 1 base, leaving 4 bases of the junction without a gene match. Including cysteine and phenylalanine, the CDR3 has 15 amino acids. Of the read, only the CDR3 DNA is kept; its 45 bases are in frame from base 1. Reading the germline V gene gives CDR1 LGHNA and CDR2 YNFKEQ. This specimen belongs to a study of identical twins (dated by TCRdb to between 2015 and 2016). For context, the study as a whole: To test whether fetal clonotypes persist, the study used deep sequencing on TCR alpha and beta repertoires from monozygotic twins, unrelated adults of various ages, and cord blood. To rule out contamination, the twin experiments were replicated at different times with different library preparation protocols.

Every donor was a healthy Caucasian. Three pairs of female monozygotic twins, all aged about 18 to 30 years, were included in the twin cohort. Miltenyi CD45RO+ enrichment and human naive T-cell isolation kits were used to isolate memory (CD45RO+) and naive T cells from PBMC. The research as a whole found: Excess twin sharing in beta out-of-frame sequences was weaker because fewer shared sequences lowered the signal-to-noise ratio. In monozygotic twins, recombination models systematically underestimated out-of-frame TCR alpha sharing, but the models matched the sharing seen between unrelated individuals. Fewer insertions were carried by abundant cord blood beta clonotypes, a similar but weaker trend appeared in young adult naive repertoires, and no such trend appeared in memory repertoires. Compared with coincidental sharing between unrelated individuals, out-of-frame TCR alpha sequences shared between twins showed an excess of sequences with low generation probability. Invariant T cells such as MAIT and iNKT could partly confound zero-insertion analyses, although diverse VJ usage argued against such confounding for most clonotypes. Because the same donors could not be followed over many years, conclusions were based on cross-sectional statistical analysis.

These data were also reused for a study on yellow fever vaccine responses in identical twins. The second investigation adds: According to the authors, in identical twins the way T cells responded to vaccination appeared partly convergent and partly personalized. In identical twins, the study followed T cell clones that responded to the vaccine with precision.

The chain joins TRBV4-2 to TRBJ2-3; 7 nucleotides in the junction match TRBD1. The sequence was collected from a woman between 18 and 29 years old in good health. Sequenced input: memory (CD45RO+) T cells sorted from blood. The cell subset or site label for this specimen denotes: CD45RO+ enriched T cells. The CDR3 has the sequence CASSQAGGGTDTQYF. The nucleotide sequence reads as follows: TGTGCCAGCAGCCAGGCAGGGGGAGGCACAGATACGCAGTATTTT.